This T cell receptor (beta chain) was found in a study of cytotoxic CD8 clonotypes in ibrutinib-treated CLL. Across the whole study: Recorded responses included about 25 partial and 2 complete; following median approximately 68 months, approximately 14 stayed remitted and 12 progressed.

The CDR3 extends over 15 amino acids. From germline, CDR1 is MNHEY and CDR2 SVGAGI. V shed 6 bases and J 0 bases; nucleotides not matched to a gene: 5. Clones were read by immunoSEQ multiplex PCR, and TCRdb kept only the in-frame ones, dropping some. The table has around 29,000 clones, around 63% seen once. The material sequenced was PBMCs, taken after 24 months of ibrutinib treatment. This TCR came from a human donor with chronic lymphocytic leukemia. The rearrangement joins TRBV6-5 to TRBJ1-2, with 9 bases lining up with TRBD1. This CDR3 is CASSIRQGANYGYTF. CDR3 nucleotide sequence: TGTGCCAGCAGCATAAGACAGGGGGCTAACTATGGCTACACCTTC.